The 27 T cell receptor beta chains given below trace back to one sample, sequenced in a study of PD-1 blockade in mismatch repair-deficient tumors. The time point was: roughly ten-day in vitro stimulation with candidate neoantigen peptide 6. No antigen has been identified for these receptors. The table came from immunoSEQ multiplex PCR; TCRdb's copy has only in-frame clones and leaves some out. The table has some 14,000 clones, more than 85% seen once; the top ten hold approximately 4.6%. The sample consisted of cells cultured in vitro, taken from a patient treated with pembrolizumab. The source of these receptors is an adult with mismatch repair-deficient cancer.

The chain uses TRBV19 and TRBJ1-3, with 7 bases aligning to TRBD1. The CDR3 has 16 residues. Germline lookup yields CDR1 LNHDA and CDR2 SQIVND (reference sequence). The J segment lost 1 base and the V segment lost 8 bases, leaving 11 bases of the junction unmatched. CDR3 DNA: TGTGCCAGTTCGAATGGCGGGACAGTATCTGGAAACACCATATATTTT. This sequence encodes CASSNGGTVSGNTIYF.

V is TRBV29-1 and J is TRBJ2-1; D remains unclear. Germline CDR1 and CDR2: SQVTM and ANQGSEA. Trimming stripped 3 bases from V and 8 bases from J, with 5 bases between. This CDR3 is built from 10 residues. For the CDR3, the DNA is TGCAGCGTTGATTTTGATGAGCAGTTCTTC. This translates into CSVDFDEQFF.

CDR3 amino acids: CASSRDVGNEQFF. As DNA, the CDR3 is TGTGCCAGTAGCCGCGATGTGGGCAATGAGCAGTTCTTC. The chain has TRBV19 and TRBJ2-1; no clear D. The CDR3 sequence is 13 residues long. V was pared by 6 bases and J by 6 bases, with 12 bases between. Germline CDR1 reads LNHDA; CDR2 reads SQIVND (reference sequence). The entire variable domain, with the rest obtained from reference TRBV19 and TRBJ2-1, is as follows: DGGITQSPKYLFRKEGQNVTLSCEQNLNHDAMYWYRQDPGQGLRLIYYSQIVNDFQKGDIAEGYSVSREKKESFPLTVTSAQKNPTAFYLCASSRDVGNEQFFGPGTRLTVL.

CDR3 loop: CASSLFYGDTEAFF. The CDR3 DNA reads as TGCGCCAGCAGCTTGTTCTATGGTGACACTGAAGCTTTCTTT. This chain joins TRBV5-1 and TRBJ1-1; D unclear. The V and J ends lost 1 base and 3 bases respectively, with 10 bases between them. Germline V gives CDR1 SGHRS, CDR2 YFSETQ. The CDR3 sequence is 14 residues long.

CDR3 in amino acids: CAWSILRPGELFF. DNA of the CDR3: TGTGCCTGGAGTATCTTGAGGCCCGGGGAGCTGTTTTTT. The rearrangement joins TRBV30 to TRBJ2-2, with unresolved D. V was pared by 2 bases and J by 6 bases, with 10 bases between. The V gene's germline CDR1 is GTSNPN and CDR2 SVGIG (reference sequence). CDR3 length: 13 amino acids.

This clone turned up a few times. This chain joins TRBV7-9 and TRBJ1-4, with D hard to call. V lost 3 bases, J lost 2 bases, and 7 bases lay in between. CDR3 size: 14 residues. Germline V gene sequence: CDR1 SEHNR, CDR2 FQNEAQ (reference sequence). CDR3 in DNA: TGTGCCAGCAGCTTCGGACTGACTAATGAAAAACTGTTTTTT. Its protein product is CASSFGLTNEKLFF. Full variable domain (remainder filled in from reference TRBV7-9 and TRBJ1-4): DTGVSQNPRHKITKRGQNVTFRCDPISEHNRLYWYRQTLGQGPEFLTYFQNEAQLEKSRLLSDRFSAERPKGSFSTLEIQRTEQGDSAMYLCASSFGLTNEKLFFGSGTQLSVL.

The sample holds one count of this clone. The CDR3 DNA reads as TGCGCCAGCAGCTTGATTGGGACAGGGTTGAACACTGAAGCTTTCTTT. As protein: CASSLIGTGLNTEAFF. The J gene is TRBJ1-1, the V gene TRBV5-1; 9 nucleotides match TRBD1. V shed 1 base, J shed 0 bases, and the junction held 4 bases outside the gene matches. CDR1 is SGHRS and CDR2 is YFSETQ in the germline V gene. This CDR3 is 16 amino acids long.

The rearrangement uses TRBV7-9 and TRBJ2-1; TRBD1 is a possible D gene (6 bases). Germline V lookup: CDR1 SEHNR, CDR2 FQNEAQ (reference sequence). V lost 8 bases to trimming and J lost 0 bases, with 11 bases between them. This CDR3 is built from 14 residues. The CDR3 sequence: CASFQGSSYNEQFF. The CDR3 DNA follows: TGTGCCAGCTTCCAGGGGAGCTCCTACAATGAGCAGTTCTTC.

The chain has TRBV4-1 and TRBJ2-3; D is ambiguous. This CDR3 comprises 13 residues. Germline CDR1 is MGHRA and CDR2 is YSYEKL. Between the trimmed V and J ends, which lost 4 bases and 2 bases, there was a span of 7 bases. The CDR3 bases are TGCGCCAGCAGCCCCCCGTTCACAGATACGCAGTATTTT. As protein: CASSPPFTDTQYF.

Only one count was recorded for this clone. The J gene is TRBJ2-7, the V gene TRBV7-6; a weak D match, TRBD1 (5 bases). CDR1 SGHVS and CDR2 FNYEAQ come from the germline V gene. This CDR3 comprises 14 residues. V was trimmed by 1 base and J by 3 bases, leaving 10 bases between them. The CDR3 spells CASSLDIGDYEQYF. In DNA form, the CDR3 reads TGTGCCAGCAGCTTAGATATAGGGGACTACGAGCAGTACTTC.

The rearrangement uses TRBV7-9 and TRBJ2-3, with D hard to call. V was shortened by 3 bases and J by 2 bases, with 0 bases between the two germline ends. Germline V gene sequence: CDR1 SEHNR, CDR2 FQNEAQ (reference sequence). The CDR3 contains 11 residues. For the CDR3, the DNA is TGTGCCAGCAGCTTCACAGATACGCAGTATTTT. It specifies CASSFTDTQYF.

The genes are TRBV7-8 and TRBJ2-3, with 10 bases identical to TRBD2. Unmatched junction bases numbered 9, after V lost 5 bases and J lost 1 base. Germline V CDR1 and CDR2: SGHVS, FQNEAQ. The CDR3 extends over 17 amino acids. CDR3 in amino acids: CASSPLVGTSGTDTQYF. CDR3 DNA sequence: TGTGCCAGCAGCCCCCTGGTCGGGACTAGCGGCACAGATACGCAGTATTTT.

This clone showed up just once. This chain connects TRBV5-4 to TRBJ2-1; 8 nucleotides align to TRBD1. This CDR3 is built from 15 residues. Trimming removed 3 bases from V and 6 bases from J; junction bases left unmatched: 8. The V gene's germline CDR1 is SGHNT and CDR2 YYREEE (reference sequence). The chain's CDR3 is CASSWDRSFGNEQFF. The CDR3 DNA reads as TGTGCCAGCAGCTGGGACAGGTCATTCGGCAATGAGCAGTTCTTC.

V and J are TRBV7-9 and TRBJ2-5; TRBD2 matches at 8 bases. V was pared by 6 bases and J by 4 bases, with 10 bases of the junction left unmatched. Germline V gene lookup returns CDR1 SEHNR and CDR2 FQNEAQ (reference sequence). This CDR3 is 15 amino acids long. This CDR3 reads CASSPGGVARETQYF. The CDR3 DNA reads as TGTGCCAGCAGTCCCGGGGGGGTGGCCCGAGAGACCCAGTACTTC.

This clone was recorded only once. The V gene is TRBV7-8, the J gene TRBJ2-1; 11 nucleotides match TRBD2. CDR1 and CDR2 from the germline V gene are SGHVS and FQNEAQ. This CDR3 is built from 15 residues. The trim removed 5 bases at V and 3 bases at J, leaving 3 bases unmatched. The chain's CDR3 is CASSRTSGSYNEQFF. CDR3 nucleotides: TGTGCCAGCAGCCGTACTAGCGGGAGCTACAATGAGCAGTTCTTC.

The V call is TRBV6-1, the J call TRBJ1-5, with D perhaps TRBD1 (6 bases). CDR1 and CDR2 (germline): MNHNS, SASEGT. The CDR3 runs to 15 residues. Trimming took 8 bases from V and 0 from J, leaving 14 bases between them. The CDR3 loop reads CASLTGPYSNQPQHF. DNA for the CDR3: TGTGCCAGCTTGACAGGTCCGTATAGCAATCAGCCCCAGCATTTT.

The rearrangement joins TRBV12-5 to TRBJ2-1; no firm D call. Germline V lookup: CDR1 LGHNT, CDR2 FRNRAP. The CDR3 is 15 amino acids. V lost 0 bases and J 1 base, leaving 7 bases between the germline ends. The chain's CDR3 is CASGLVGKSYNEQFF. CDR3 coding DNA: TGTGCTAGTGGTTTGGTAGGGAAATCCTACAATGAGCAGTTCTTC. The full variable domain, rest sourced from reference TRBV12-5 and TRBJ2-1, is DARVTQTPRHKVTEMGQEVTMRCQPILGHNTVFWYRQTMMQGLELLAYFRNRAPLDDSGMPKDRFSAEMPDATLATLKIQPSEPRDSAVYFCASGLVGKSYNEQFFGPGTRLTVL.

The rearrangement joins TRBV7-9 to TRBJ2-7, with no clear D. Germline V gives CDR1 SEHNR, CDR2 FQNEAQ (reference sequence). The V end lost 5 bases, the J end lost 7 bases, and 12 bases lay between the germline ends. The CDR3 has 12 residues. The CDR3 bases are TGTGCCAGCAGCCCCCTGGGTGGGGAGCAGTACTTC. Translation gives CASSPLGGEQYF.

The rearrangement uses TRBV20-1 and TRBJ2-5; D gene ambiguous. Germline CDR1 and CDR2: DFQATT and SNEGSKA (reference sequence). The V gene lost 7 bases and the J gene lost 2 bases, with 8 bases spanning the gap. The CDR3 runs 11 residues. In DNA, the CDR3 is TGCAGTGTGGTACAGCAAGAGACCCAGTACTTC. It is translated as CSVVQQETQYF.

The rearrangement uses TRBV7-6 and TRBJ2-3; possibly TRBD2 for D (5 bases). Germline V gene data show CDR1 as SGHVS and CDR2 as FNYEAQ. V lost 0 bases to trimming and J lost 1 base, with 14 bases between them. The CDR3 runs to 17 residues. The CDR3 protein is CASSLALVSERTDTQYF. The CDR3 region has the DNA TGTGCCAGCAGCTTAGCGCTGGTTAGCGAACGCACAGATACGCAGTATTTT.

This sequence joins TRBV11-3 and TRBJ2-7, with a weak D call TRBD1 (5 bases). Trimming left V 5 bases short and J 3 bases short, with 8 bases between. The CDR3 runs 12 residues. Germline lookup yields CDR1 SGHNT and CDR2 YENEEA. The CDR3 nucleotides read TGTGCCAGCAGCGACAGCCTCTACGAGCAGTACTTC. The encoded protein is CASSDSLYEQYF.

V is TRBV18 and J is TRBJ2-7; D ambiguous. CDR1 is KGHSH, CDR2 LQKENI, per germline. Trimming pared 4 bases from V and 1 base from J, leaving 11 bases between. This CDR3 is built from 14 residues. The CDR3 nucleotides are TGTGCCAGCTCACGGAGCTTAGATTCCTACGAGCAGTACTTC. This codes for CASSRSLDSYEQYF.

The genes are TRBV7-9 and TRBJ2-3; no clear D. V was clipped by 2 bases and J by 0 bases, with 12 bases between them. CDR3 length: 16 amino acids. The germline CDR1 and CDR2 sequences are SEHNR and FQNEAQ (reference sequence). The CDR3 DNA is TGTGCCAGCAGCTTATCCAGATTAAGTAGCACAGATACGCAGTATTTT. It codes for CASSLSRLSSTDTQYF.

The genes are TRBV4-2 and TRBJ1-1, with 10 bases that match TRBD1. The CDR3 has 13 residues. The junction had 5 bases not matched to a gene; V was cut back by 5 bases and J by 8 bases. Per germline, CDR1 LGHNA and CDR2 YNFKEQ. Written as DNA, the CDR3 is TGTGCCAGCAGCTTGGGACAGGGGCCAGAAGCTTTCTTT. Encoded protein: CASSLGQGPEAFF.

V gene TRBV7-3 combines with J gene TRBJ1-2; TRBD1 aligns across 8 bases. Germline CDR1 reads SGHTA; CDR2 reads FQGTGA. Trimming removed 0 bases from V and 8 bases from J; junction bases left unmatched: 8. The CDR3 runs 15 residues. CDR3 residues: CASSLTAQGVSGYTF. For the CDR3, the DNA is TGTGCCAGCAGCTTAACGGCACAGGGGGTGAGCGGCTACACCTTC.

The gene calls are TRBV11-3 and TRBJ2-1; no firm D call. Trimming removed 1 base at V and 11 bases at J, with 6 bases between. This CDR3 has 11 amino acids. Germline assignment: CDR1 SGHNT and CDR2 YENEEA. The CDR3 here is CASSLVTKQFF. The CDR3 nucleotides are TGTGCCAGCAGCTTAGTCACCAAGCAGTTCTTC.

This sequence joins TRBV19 and TRBJ2-7; 14 nucleotides match TRBD2. Germline V gene data show CDR1 as LNHDA and CDR2 as SQIVND (reference sequence). Trimming cost V 2 bases and J 7 bases; bases outside gene matches: 10. The CDR3 runs 17 residues. The DNA for the CDR3 is TGTGCCAGTAGTATACAATCCGGGACTAGCGGGAGTTGGGAGCAGTACTTC. This gives the protein CASSIQSGTSGSWEQYF.